The T cell receptor beta chain under discussion was sequenced for a study of blood T cell repertoires in COVID-19. Overall study context: From the United States, Italy and Spain came samples of acute and convalescent COVID-19. T cells, B-cell-depleted T cells, or PBMCs supplied cDNA or gDNA.

Under the authors' procedure: The authors estimated nucleated cell counts from reference gene primer amplification. Clones were sequenced by immunoSEQ multiplex PCR, and TCRdb holds only the in-frame ones, with some missing. V, J and clone size are those of that table, while D and trimming were read from the DNA. The sample yields approximately 230,000 clones, around 84% seen once. V lost 3 bases, J lost 3 bases, and 2 bases stayed unmatched. The CDR3 is 13 amino acids. CDR1 MGHRA and CDR2 YSYEKL come from the germline V gene. The TCR originated in a man aged 25 to 40 with active or convalescent COVID-19. The chain is built from TRBV4-1 and TRBJ2-7; 7 bases fit TRBD2. Sequencing was carried out using peripheral blood. The CDR3 coding sequence is TGCGCCAGCAGCCACAGCGGGGACTACGAGCAGTACTTC. It codes for CASSHSGDYEQYF.